This T cell receptor (beta chain) appears in the sequencing data of a study of human T cells and chemical hapten exposure. The wider study: Yields of TCR per sample differed, chiefly owing to small differences in pooled library volume. The study's findings and limits: TCRs above 1 in 1000 frequency did not change with DPC sensitization.

From the RACE reads, TCRdb called clonotypes with MiXCR, one entry per CDR3 protein. The data contain 35,000 or so distinct CDR3 sequences, around 10% of them singletons. Between the trimmed V and J ends, which lost 8 bases and 2 bases, there was a span of 19 bases. Germline lookup yields CDR1 SGHNT and CDR2 YENEEA. The CDR3 loop spans 15 amino acids. This clonotype was detected many times. What it binds is not known. As for time point: pre-sensitization, week 0. Sample treatment: therapeutic diphenylcyclopropenone sensitization with weekly scalp DPC. Unfractionated whole blood yielded total RNA. Those who donated were patients with alopecia, 18 to 70 years of age, and suitable for DPC.

This material consisted of whole blood, taken in connection with sensitization to the hapten diphenylcyclopropenone (DPC). This receptor was taken from a man aged 50-60 years with alopecia areata. Some clones in this sample may be carry-over from other donors' samples. The rearrangement uses TRBV11-3 and TRBJ2-7; tentatively, D is TRBD1 (6 bases). The CDR3 coding sequence is TGTGCCAGCTCCTTGGAGGCAGGGGATACCTACGAGCAGTACTTC. It codes for CASSLEAGDTYEQYF.